This T cell receptor beta chain was observed in a study of T cells in localized non-small cell lung cancer. Study findings and constraints: Researchers found a median around 50 of the top 100 tumor clones in adjacent lung. Uninvolved neighboring lung showed the greatest T cell clonality, exceeding tumor. A raised T cell density in blood coincided with lengthier overall survival. Because researchers sequenced only one region of the tumor, heterogeneity is still possible.

The data were produced by immunoSEQ multiplex PCR, yet TCRdb's version contains in-frame clones alone and is incomplete. The top ten clones hold 2.5% to 3.5% of a sample with 6,000 to 10,000 clones, over 85% of them seen once. The CDR3 extends over 15 amino acids. The V end lost 2 bases, the J end lost 5 bases, and 16 bases lay between the germline ends. The germline CDR1 and CDR2 sequences are MNHEY and SVGAGI. As to this clone: The antigen is unknown.

This specimen was peripheral blood, taken before any cancer treatment. The gene calls are TRBV6-5 and TRBJ2-7; D might be TRBD2 (5 bases). The clonotype was recovered from a woman between 35 and 75 years old with stage I lung adenocarcinoma. CDR3 sequence reads: CASSYTAPFGNEQYF. The CDR3 DNA follows: TGTGCCAGCAGTTACACCGCTCCATTCGGGAACGAGCAGTACTTC.